The sequence of this T cell receptor (beta chain) was determined in a study of cytomegalovirus exposure and HLA in healthy donors. Produced via immunoSEQ multiplex PCR; TCRdb's table is partial and in-frame only. The sample yields around 56,000 clones, approximately 92% seen once. Germline CDR1 and CDR2: SQVTM and ANQGSEA. Trimming left V 7 bases short and J 4 bases short, with 5 bases between. The CDR3 is 10 residues long. The chain couples TRBV29-1 to TRBJ2-1; D not resolved. The sample consisted of PBMCs. This TCR was sampled from a woman younger than 30 in good health and CMV-seronegative. The CDR3 region is CSAVYNEQFF. The CDR3 DNA reads as TGCAGCGCCGTATACAATGAGCAGTTCTTC.